The 5 T cell receptor beta chains below come from one sample, sequenced in a study of cytomegalovirus exposure and HLA in healthy donors. The PCR was carried out with 60 Vbeta primers and 13 Jbeta primers. Repertoires were generated with immunoSEQ multiplex PCR, while TCRdb's copy carries only in-frame clones and drops some. The sample shows approximately 130,000 clones, around 78% of them seen only once. The sequencing input was PBMCs. The receptor set was obtained from a female donor in good health and CMV-seropositive.

This clone was counted a single time. The CDR3 loop reads CASNPGQGISGANVLTF. The CDR3 DNA sequence: TGTGCCAGCAACCCGGGACAGGGGATCTCTGGGGCCAACGTCCTGACTTTC. The chain uses TRBV30 and TRBJ2-6, with 10 bases matching TRBD1. The germline V gene encodes CDR1 GTSNPN and CDR2 SVGIG (reference sequence). The CDR3 has 17 amino acids. With V trimmed by 8 bases and J by 0 bases, 10 bases remained unmatched. Based on the CDR3 plus reference TRBV30 and TRBJ2-6, the full variable domain is SQTIHQWPATLVQPVGSPLSLECTVEGTSNPNLYWYRQAAGRGLQLLFYSVGIGQISSEVPQNLSASRPQDRQFILSSKKLLLSDSGFYLCASNPGQGISGANVLTFGAGSRLTVL.

The rearrangement uses TRBV7-8 and TRBJ1-5, with D uncertain. There are 13 residues in the CDR3. V shed 5 bases and J shed 9 bases, with 14 bases lying between them. The germline V gene encodes CDR1 SGHVS and CDR2 FQNEAQ. The CDR3 bases are TGTGCCAGCAGCCCGTCCGGGGATCGGCCCCAGCATTTT. This encodes CASSPSGDRPQHF.

This sequence joins TRBV11-2 and TRBJ2-7; 10 bases align to TRBD1. This CDR3 contains 12 residues. Germline V gene sequence: CDR1 SGHAT, CDR2 FQNNGV. J was trimmed by 6 bases and V by 6 bases; bases with no gene match: 2. CDR3 sequence reads: CASSRDRGEQYF. As DNA, the CDR3 is TGTGCCAGCAGTCGGGACAGGGGCGAGCAGTACTTC.

The chain is built from TRBV28 and TRBJ2-7; 8 bases map to TRBD2. CDR1 is MDHEN, CDR2 SYDVKM, per germline. There are 13 residues in the CDR3. V trimming: 6 bases; J trimming: 5 bases; junction bases outside the gene matches: 6. In DNA, the CDR3 is TGTGCCAGCAGCGGGGGGGCAGGCGACGAGCAGTACTTC. Translated: CASSGGAGDEQYF.

With regard to this clone: Other DNA sequences in this specimen translate into the identical CDR3. V usage is TRBV5-1 and J usage is TRBJ2-5, with 8 bases fitting TRBD1. CDR1 is SGHRS and CDR2 is YFSETQ in the germline V gene. The CDR3 covers 14 residues. The junction had 1 base not matched to a gene; V was cut back by 1 base and J by 2 bases. Here the CDR3 reads CASSLTGGQETQYF. The CDR3 nucleotides read TGCGCCAGCAGCTTGACAGGGGGTCAAGAGACCCAGTACTTC. Complete variable domain (other parts from reference TRBV5-1 and TRBJ2-5): KAGVTQTPRYLIKTRGQQVTLSCSPISGHRSVSWYQQTPGQGLQFLFEYFSETQRNKGNFPGRFSGRQFSNSRSEMNVSTLELGDSALYLCASSLTGGQETQYFGPGTRLLVL.